What follows are 16 T cell receptor beta chains derived from one specimen sequenced in a study of CD8+CD57+ T cells in acquired aplastic anemia. Patients selected for sequencing had displayed CD8+CD57+ cell expansion by flow cytometry. The study profiled TCR beta VDJ and CDR3 using genomic DNA as template. TCRdb re-called the reads through MiXCR, storing one row per CDR3 protein. The top ten clones hold roughly 15% of a sample with 50,000 to 65,000 distinct CDR3 sequences, roughly three fifths of them seen once. Sequencing input: sorted CD4+, CD8+, or CD8+CD57+ T cells (not recorded which) from PBMCs. Receptor source: a human donor with aplastic anemia.

The chain employs TRBV24-1 and TRBJ2-1; D perhaps matches TRBD1 (5 bases). Trimming took 2 bases from V and 4 from J, leaving 17 bases between them. The germline gives CDR1 KGHDR, CDR2 SFDVKD. The CDR3 runs 17 residues. In DNA, the CDR3 is TGTGCCACCAGTGATTCCCTCCGACAGTCCGCATACAATGAGCAGTTCTTC. Encoded protein: CATSDSLRQSAYNEQFF.

The V call is TRBV2, the J call TRBJ1-4, with 12 bases fitting TRBD1. Germline V gives CDR1 SNHLY, CDR2 FYNNEI. The trim removed 6 bases at V and 7 bases at J, leaving 6 bases unmatched. The CDR3 extends over 15 amino acids. This chain's CDR3 is CASRTGTGGGEKLFF. CDR3 bases: TGTGCCAGCAGGACCGGGACAGGGGGCGGTGAAAAACTGTTTTTT.

The chain combines TRBV7-2 with TRBJ2-5; D may be TRBD1 or TRBD2 (5 bases each). The V end was cut by 8 bases, the J end by 0 bases, with 16 bases between. Germline-derived CDR1 and CDR2 are SGHTA and FQGNSA. The CDR3 spans 15 residues. The CDR3 DNA sequence: TGTGCCAGCGCTAAAGGGACCTGGTACCAAGAGACCCAGTACTTC. Translating gives CASAKGTWYQETQYF.

This clonotype appeared many times. The V gene is TRBV9, the J gene TRBJ2-3, with 7 positions matching TRBD1. Germline lookup yields CDR1 SGDLS and CDR2 YYNGEE. The CDR3 has 14 residues. The V and J ends lost 6 bases and 0 bases, in that order; junction bases with no gene match: 4. CDR3 loop: CASNRDSSTDTQYF. In nucleotides, the CDR3 is TGTGCCAGCAACAGGGACAGCAGCACAGATACGCAGTATTTT.

The chain carries TRBV6-4 and TRBJ2-3, with TRBD2 matching over 8 bases. CDR1 is MRHNA, CDR2 SNTAGT, per germline. This CDR3 spans 15 amino acids. V was pared by 3 bases and J by 4 bases, with 6 bases of the junction left unmatched. The CDR3 DNA sequence: TGTGCCAGCAGTGAGTCGGGGGGGCTGTCAGATACGCAGTATTTT. Protein product: CASSESGGLSDTQYF.

There are many counts of this clonotype. V gene TRBV5-6 combines with J gene TRBJ2-1; D remains ambiguous. Germline V gene data show CDR1 as SGHDT and CDR2 as YYEEEE. V dropped 4 bases and J dropped 7 bases, with 9 bases sitting between them. This CDR3 is built from 12 residues. The CDR3 here is CASSPGGNEQFF. The CDR3 nucleotides read TGTGCCAGCAGCCCCGGTGGGAATGAGCAGTTCTTC.

The chain combines TRBV5-1 with TRBJ2-7; TRBD2 might be the D (5 bases). Germline V CDR1 and CDR2: SGHRS, YFSETQ. Trimming removed 0 bases at V and 4 bases at J, with 26 bases between. The CDR3 spans 19 residues. CDR3 sequence: CASSLGAACLPGRGYEQYV. The CDR3 DNA follows: TGCGCCAGCAGCTTGGGAGCAGCTTGTCTCCCGGGGAGAGGGTACGAGCAGTACGTC.

In its sample, this clonotype was seen many times. The J gene is TRBJ2-2, the V gene TRBV19; the D gene could be TRBD1 or TRBD2 (5 bases each). From germline, CDR1 is LNHDA and CDR2 SQIVND (reference sequence). V dropped 5 bases and J dropped 2 bases, with 9 bases sitting between them. The CDR3 loop spans 14 amino acids. The CDR3 nucleotides read TGTGCCAGTAGTTCCGGGACCAACACCGGGGAGCTGTTTTTT. Residues: CASSSGTNTGELFF.

This clonotype was recorded many times. The chain has TRBV9 and TRBJ1-1; D perhaps matches TRBD1 (5 bases). The CDR3 consists of 13 residues. In germline, CDR1 is SGDLS, CDR2 YYNGEE. V shed 3 bases and J shed 6 bases, with 12 bases lying between them. The CDR3 DNA is TGTGCCAGCAGCGGTCCCGGGGGGTCTGAAGCTTTCTTT. Residues: CASSGPGGSEAFF.

This clonotype was seen ten or more times. V is TRBV4-1 and J is TRBJ1-2; 8 bases are a match to TRBD1. The ends lost 0 bases at V and 3 bases at J; junction bases unmatched: 6. CDR3 length: 16 residues. Germline-derived CDR1 and CDR2 are MGHRA and YSYEKL. In DNA form, the CDR3 reads TGCGCCAGCAGCCAAGATTTGGCAGGGGGCTACTATGGCTACACCTTC. It encodes CASSQDLAGGYYGYTF.

The chain's CDR3 is CASRPDGYEQYF. In DNA form, the CDR3 reads TGTGCCAGCAGGCCGGACGGCTACGAGCAGTACTTC. The chain carries TRBV2 and TRBJ2-7; D unclear. The CDR3 spans 12 residues. V shed 6 bases and J shed 3 bases, with 9 bases lying between them. CDR1 and CDR2 from the germline V gene are SNHLY and FYNNEI. The full variable domain, in which reference TRBV2 and TRBJ2-7 provide the parts outside the CDR3, is EPEVTQTPSHQVTQMGQEVILRCVPISNHLYFYWYRQILGQKVEFLVSFYNNEISEKSEIFDDQFSVERPDGSNFTLKIRSTKLEDSAMYFCASRPDGYEQYFGPGTRLTVT.

This clonotype is medium-sized. The chain carries TRBV29-1 and TRBJ1-3; D is undetermined. V was clipped by 4 bases and J by 0 bases, with 4 bases between them. Germline values: CDR1 SQVTM, CDR2 ANQGSEA. The CDR3 covers 12 residues. The CDR3 region has the DNA TGCAGCGTTGTAGACTCTGGAAACACCATATATTTT. Residues: CSVVDSGNTIYF. Combining the CDR3 with reference TRBV29-1 and TRBJ1-3 gives the whole variable domain SAVISQKPSRDICQRGTSLTIQCQVDSQVTMMFWYRQQPGQSLTLIATANQGSEATYESGFVIDKFPISRPNLTFSTLTVSNMSPEDSSIYLCSVVDSGNTIYFGEGSWLTVV.

A single count supports this clonotype. The CDR3 region has the DNA TGCAGTGCTACCGGACAGGATTATTCACCCCTCCACTTT. It specifies CSATGQDYSPLHF. This chain uses TRBV20-1 with TRBJ1-6; TRBD1 matches 7 bases. This CDR3 has 13 residues. Germline V gene data show CDR1 as DFQATT and CDR2 as SNEGSKA (reference sequence). V gave up 4 bases and J gave up 8 bases; unmatched junction bases: 5.

Turning to this clonotype: A read error may account for a junction end that differs from germline. The chain combines TRBV12-3 or TRBV12-4 with TRBJ2-1; tentatively, D is TRBD2 (5 bases). This CDR3 is built from 16 residues. The chain's CDR3 is CASSPLSSASDNEQFF. Here the CDR3 DNA reads TGTGCCAGCAGTCCTCTTAGTAGCGCCTCCGACAATGAGCAGTTCTTC.

The chain joins TRBV10-3 to TRBJ1-5; 8 nucleotides line up with TRBD1. The CDR3 loop spans 15 amino acids. The germline V gene has CDR1 ENHRY and CDR2 SYGVKD. V gave up 2 bases and J gave up 3 bases; unmatched junction bases: 3. The CDR3 reads CAISEAGQDNQPQHF. Here the CDR3 DNA reads TGTGCCATCAGTGAGGCGGGACAGGACAATCAGCCCCAGCATTTT.

For the CDR3, the DNA is TGTGCCAGCAGCGTAGGGGGGGATGGCTACACCTTC. This gives the protein CASSVGGDGYTF. This chain joins TRBV9 and TRBJ1-2; D might be TRBD1 (5 bases). The germline CDR1 and CDR2 sequences are SGDLS and YYNGEE. This CDR3 contains 12 residues. The V end lost 0 bases, the J end lost 6 bases, and 6 bases lay between the germline ends.